Listed below are T cell receptor beta chains from one sample, sequenced in a study of control samples from healthy donors and cancer patients. Generated by immunoSEQ multiplex PCR, the TCRdb table keeps only in-frame clones and is missing some. The top ten hold around an eighth of the sample, which has 85,000 to 95,000 clones, about 88% seen once. The sequenced sample consisted of blood. These receptor sequences come from a woman aged 70-85 years in good health. CDR3s include the opening cysteine and the closing phenylalanine or tryptophan.

J gene,V gene,CDR3 length,CDR3 protein
TRBJ2-7,TRBV7-2,15,CASSAGRWDPYEQYF
TRBJ1-1,TRBV25-1,18,CASSGVSGPIQMNTEAFF
TRBJ2-7,TRBV6-5,16,CASSYSRTGGSYEQYF
TRBJ2-5,TRBV3-1/TRBV3-2,15,CASSVQAGSQETQYF
TRBJ1-1,TRBV4-3,13,CASSQEVRGEAFF
TRBJ1-6,TRBV12-5,18,CASGGSPLDSLPNSPLHF
TRBJ1-1,TRBV5-6,15,CASSYLGQFNTEAFF
TRBJ2-2,TRBV3-1/TRBV3-2,16,CASSHTGLVQTGELFF
TRBJ2-7,TRBV5-1,15,CASSTGTGGSYEQYF
TRBJ2-7,TRBV29-1,11,CSVARQYEQYF
TRBJ1-2,TRBV7-9,18,CASSLVQGAPGPDGGYTF
TRBJ2-3,TRBV5-6,15,CASSPAGGSTDTQYF
TRBJ1-6,TRBV19,20,CASSIAYRTTRSSYNSPLHF
TRBJ2-3,TRBV11-2,11,CASSTGGAQYF
TRBJ1-2,TRBV3-1/TRBV3-2,11,CASRGNYGYTF
TRBJ2-1,TRBV6-4,13,CASSDWKGSEQFF
TRBJ2-3,TRBV9,18,CASSVPKDGTGGADTQYF
TRBJ2-5,TRBV7-2,15,CASSLPRGGGGAQYF
TRBJ1-1,TRBV7-9,13,CASSYTGNTEAFF
TRBJ1-2,TRBV30,13,CAWSSDRGQGYTF
TRBJ1-6,TRBV6-5,12,CASITWGSPLHF
TRBJ2-7,TRBV9,14,CASSQTATGDEQYF
TRBJ1-6,TRBV19,16,CASSISPSNLNSPPHF
TRBJ2-3,TRBV5-4,14,CASSSGTGTDTQYF
TRBJ2-2,TRBV18,13,CASSPGPTGELFF
TRBJ2-1,TRBV19,11,CASSIDYEQFF
TRBJ2-3,TRBV27,16,CASSPIRSTSTDTQYF
TRBJ2-1,TRBV9,17,CASSVGAGAGVGNEQFF
TRBJ1-1,TRBV19,14,CASRFSGGNTEAFF
TRBJ1-4,TRBV10-3,12,CAISQNNEKLFF
TRBJ2-7,TRBV6-1,15,CASNNINRGSYEQYF
TRBJ1-1,TRBV6-5,14,CASSNRDRVTEAFF
TRBJ2-2,TRBV15,14,CATRRDGVGGELFF
TRBJ1-2,TRBV24-1,16,CATSDASGDSYYGYTF
TRBJ1-2,TRBV6-1,14,CASSETWTGDGYTF
TRBJ1-6,TRBV7-8,15,CASSLDRGWGSPLHF
TRBJ1-2,TRBV5-6,16,CASSLRGVSGIYGYTF
TRBJ1-1,TRBV11-1,13,CASGDRPNTEAFF
TRBJ1-1,TRBV11-3,14,CASSLARTNTEAFF
TRBJ1-6,TRBV25-1,16,CASRQTGSSYNSPLHF
TRBJ2-1,TRBV5-1,15,CASSTTSGMVNEQFF
TRBJ1-2,TRBV12-3/TRBV12-4,13,CASSLQGGDGYTF
TRBJ1-5,TRBV12-3/TRBV12-4,13,CASSLAGGQPQHF
TRBJ1-1,TRBV29-1,12,CSAAQMNTEAFF
TRBJ2-1,TRBV9,15,CASSKAGGGVDEQFF
TRBJ2-7,TRBV18,12,CASSIMSDEQYF
TRBJ2-1,TRBV2,15,CASSALARAYNEQFF
TRBJ2-3,TRBV6-5,15,CASSYQTSGTDTQYF